This TCR beta chain was observed in a study of blood T cell repertoires in COVID-19. Study overall: Sites in the United States, Italy and Spain provided acute and convalescent COVID-19 samples.

The length of the CDR3 is 13 residues. The germline V gene encodes CDR1 SEHNR and CDR2 FQNEAQ (reference sequence). The J segment lost 5 bases and the V segment lost 5 bases, leaving 5 bases of the junction unmatched. TCRdb's copy holds only in-frame clones and misses some; the assay was immunoSEQ multiplex PCR. This sample carries 250,000 to 350,000 clones, 88% of them seen once, and the ten largest clones take just under 1%. The clonotype comes from a woman between 25 and 40 years old who had recovered from COVID-19. The chain couples TRBV7-9 to TRBJ2-7; 8 bases match TRBD1. Material: PBMCs or T cells enriched from blood (not recorded which). This CDR3 is CASSGQGAHEQYF. CDR3 nucleotides: TGTGCCAGCAGCGGGCAGGGGGCCCACGAGCAGTACTTC.